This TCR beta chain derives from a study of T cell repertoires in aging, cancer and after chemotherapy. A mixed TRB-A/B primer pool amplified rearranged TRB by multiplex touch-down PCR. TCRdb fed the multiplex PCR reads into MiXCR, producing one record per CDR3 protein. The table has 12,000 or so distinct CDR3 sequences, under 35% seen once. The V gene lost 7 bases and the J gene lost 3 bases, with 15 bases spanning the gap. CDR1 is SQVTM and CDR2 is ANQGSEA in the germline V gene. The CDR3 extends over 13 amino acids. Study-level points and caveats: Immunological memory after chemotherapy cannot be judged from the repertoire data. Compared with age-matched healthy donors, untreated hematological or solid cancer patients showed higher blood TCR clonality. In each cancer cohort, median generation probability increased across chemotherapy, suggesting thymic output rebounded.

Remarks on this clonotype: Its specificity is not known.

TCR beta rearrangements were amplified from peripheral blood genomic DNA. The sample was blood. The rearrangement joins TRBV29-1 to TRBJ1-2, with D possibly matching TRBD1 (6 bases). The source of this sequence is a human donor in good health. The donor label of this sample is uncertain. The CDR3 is CSADNRDHYGYTF. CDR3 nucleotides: TGCAGCGCAGATAACAGGGACCACTATGGCTACACCTTC.